Below, 15 T cell receptor beta chains from the same sample are listed, as sequenced in a study of blood T cells in healthy people across ages. With a J-beta primer mix and a sample-barcoded 5' primer, a second PCR ran roughly 7 to 11 cycles. A single record per CDR3 protein comes from TCRdb applying MiXCR to the 5' RACE reads. Of roughly 1.7 million distinct CDR3 sequences listed, about 32% were seen once; the top ten hold roughly 10%. Sequencing used blood. These receptor sequences come from a woman aged 30 to 39 in good health.

Turning to this clonotype: One junction end does not reproduce the germline sequence, and a read error may be involved. The chain employs TRBV29-1 and TRBJ2-5; D is unresolved. Germline V gives CDR1 SQVTM, CDR2 ANQGSEA. The CDR3 consists of 12 residues. The CDR3 sequence is CSARAYQEIQYF. DNA for the CDR3: TGCAGCGCCCGGGCCTACCAAGAGATCCAGTACTTC. The complete variable domain, with remaining parts taken from reference TRBV29-1 and TRBJ2-5, reads SAVISQKPSRDICQRGTSLTIQCQVDSQVTMMFWYRQQPGQSLTLIATANQGSEATYESGFVIDKFPISRPNLTFSTLTVSNMSPEDSSIYLCSARAYQEIQYFGPGTRLLVL.

The rearrangement links TRBV5-1 to TRBJ2-1, with 12 bases lining up with TRBD2. Germline CDR1 SGHRS, CDR2 YFSETQ. After removal of 4 bases from V and 8 bases from J, the junction contained 10 bases not matched to a gene. This CDR3 has 16 amino acids. This CDR3 reads CASSVALAGGQDEQFF. DNA for the CDR3: TGCGCCAGCAGCGTCGCCCTAGCGGGGGGGCAGGATGAGCAGTTCTTC.

The gene calls are TRBV4-1 and TRBJ2-1; 9 bases map to TRBD2. This CDR3 is 18 amino acids long. The germline V gene encodes CDR1 MGHRA and CDR2 YSYEKL. V lost 4 bases to trimming and J lost 12 bases; unmatched junction nucleotides: 22. CDR3 protein: CASSPSGQAAGGWSGQFF. CDR3 DNA: TGCGCCAGCAGCCCGTCCGGCCAGGCTGCGGGAGGGTGGAGTGGGCAGTTCTTC.

This clonotype was seen repeatedly, ten times or more. The CDR3 reads CSARDQRGSSYEQYF. CDR3 in DNA: TGCAGTGCTAGAGATCAGAGGGGGAGCTCCTACGAGCAGTACTTC. The chain links TRBV20-1 to TRBJ2-7; maybe TRBD1 (6 bases). The germline gives CDR1 DFQATT, CDR2 SNEGSKA (reference sequence). Trimming left V 0 bases short and J 0 bases short, with 12 bases between. CDR3 size: 15 residues.

This clonotype was detected a few times. The CDR3 region is CASSRDEITQYF. The CDR3 DNA reads TGTGCCAGCAGCCGCGACGAAATCACGCAGTATTTT. The chain combines TRBV5-4 with TRBJ2-3; D ambiguous. Per the germline V gene, CDR1 is SGHNT and CDR2 is YYREEE (reference sequence). The CDR3 sequence is 12 residues long. V shed 4 bases and J shed 9 bases, with 12 bases lying between them.

Written as DNA, the CDR3 is TGTGCCATCAGTGAGTCGAACAGTAAAGAGACCCAGTACTTC. It is translated as CAISESNSKETQYF. This rearrangement joins TRBV10-3 to TRBJ2-5, with D unresolved. The CDR3 loop spans 14 amino acids. Germline V gene lookup returns CDR1 ENHRY and CDR2 SYGVKD. The V end lost 0 bases, the J end lost 3 bases, and 8 bases lay between the germline ends.

A few counts support this clonotype. The chain employs TRBV27 and TRBJ2-3, with D possibly matching TRBD2 (6 bases). Germline CDR1 MNHEY, CDR2 SMNVEV (reference sequence). The V gene lost 6 bases and the J gene lost 5 bases, with 27 bases spanning the gap. The CDR3 has 18 amino acids. The CDR3 DNA is TGTGCCAGCAGCCCAAGAATAGATGCGGTGGGAGGTGAAGATACGCAGTATTTT. It specifies CASSPRIDAVGGEDTQYF.

This clonotype was counted only a few times. The chain recombines TRBV20-1 with TRBJ1-1, with D unclear. V gave up 0 bases and J gave up 1 base, with 9 bases separating them. Per the germline V gene, CDR1 is DFQATT and CDR2 is SNEGSKA (reference sequence). This CDR3 has 14 residues. This chain's CDR3 is CSARDFRSNTEAFF. In DNA, the CDR3 is TGCAGTGCTAGAGACTTTCGGTCGAACACTGAAGCTTTCTTT.

This sequence joins TRBV6-1 and TRBJ2-7, with D possibly matching TRBD1 (6 bases). Trimming shortened V by 3 bases and J by 2 bases, and 14 bases separated the two germline ends. The length of the CDR3 is 15 residues. CDR1 is MNHNS, CDR2 SASEGT, per germline. This chain's CDR3 is CASSDNRAVPYEQYF. As DNA, the CDR3 is TGTGCCAGCAGTGACAACAGGGCCGTTCCCTACGAGCAGTACTTC.

The rearrangement links TRBV3-1 to TRBJ2-5; D possibly corresponds to TRBD2 (5 bases). V gave up 4 bases and J gave up 4 bases, with 10 bases separating them. The CDR3 is 13 residues long. Germline assignment: CDR1 LGHDT and CDR2 YNNKEL (reference sequence). The CDR3 spells CASSLKGAETQYF. The CDR3 nucleotides are TGTGCCAGCAGCCTTAAGGGAGCAGAGACCCAGTACTTC.

The gene calls are TRBV7-8 and TRBJ2-1; TRBD2 matches at 12 bases. The junction had 21 bases not matched to a gene; V was cut back by 5 bases and J by 10 bases. The length of the CDR3 is 19 residues. Germline CDR1 is SGHVS and CDR2 is FQNEAQ. CDR3 in amino acids: CASSRAQTSGRTTGWEQFF. For the CDR3, the DNA is TGTGCCAGCAGCCGGGCACAAACTAGCGGGAGGACGACTGGTTGGGAGCAGTTCTTC.

This clonotype was counted a few times. The chain couples TRBV10-3 to TRBJ2-5; perhaps TRBD2 as D (6 bases). Germline V gives CDR1 ENHRY, CDR2 SYGVKD. This CDR3 contains 15 residues. The ends were cut back, 0 bases at V and 5 bases at J, with 13 bases in the middle. CDR3 DNA: TGTGCCATCAGTGAGTCGGGCGGGACGGGGGAGACCCAGTACTTC. It yields the protein CAISESGGTGETQYF.

The chain is built from TRBV6-6 and TRBJ1-3; D possibly corresponds to TRBD1 (6 bases). The CDR3 has 15 amino acids. V gave up 6 bases and J gave up 0 bases, with 12 bases separating them. Germline V lookup: CDR1 MNHNY, CDR2 SVGAGI (reference sequence). CDR3 sequence: CASSPRDNSGNTIYF. The CDR3 nucleotides are TGTGCCAGCAGCCCACGGGACAACTCTGGAAACACCATATATTTT.

A few counts support this clonotype. J is TRBJ2-3 and V is TRBV27; D is ambiguous. CDR3 length equals 13 residues. Germline-derived CDR1 and CDR2 are MNHEY and SMNVEV (reference sequence). With 2 bases removed from V and 7 bases from J, the gap between germline ends came to 10 bases. The CDR3 is CASSLMDGHTQYF. The CDR3 DNA sequence: TGTGCCAGCAGTTTAATGGACGGACATACGCAGTATTTT.

V usage is TRBV10-3 and J usage is TRBJ1-2; tentative D call: TRBD1 (6 bases). This CDR3 contains 13 residues. Trimming pared 3 bases from V and 3 bases from J, leaving 8 bases between. Germline values: CDR1 ENHRY, CDR2 SYGVKD. As DNA, the CDR3 is TGTGCCATCAGTGAAAACAGGGACTATGGCTACACCTTC. Translation: CAISENRDYGYTF.